This T cell receptor (beta chain) was sequenced during a study of blood T cell repertoires in COVID-19. Study information: The study drew acute and convalescent COVID-19 samples from the United States, Italy and Spain.

The participants were between about 18 and 90 years old and came from fewer than 25 US areas. Exposed enrollees encountered a COVID-19 case at some point within 2 weeks before study entry. Germline CDR1 reads SEHNR; CDR2 reads FQNEAQ (reference sequence). This CDR3 is built from 15 residues. Trimming pared 3 bases from V and 0 bases from J, leaving 11 bases between. How the authors handled the data: Estimation of nucleated cell counts was performed using reference gene primer amplification. The table came from immunoSEQ multiplex PCR; TCRdb's copy has only in-frame clones and leaves some out. The DNA was the basis for D and trimming; V, J and clone size are from that table. The sample holds roughly 150,000 clones, approximately 84% seen once.

The source material was PBMCs or T cells enriched from blood (not recorded which). This chain uses TRBV7-9 with TRBJ1-1; weak D call: TRBD1 (6 bases). This receptor was taken from a woman aged 18-30 years who had been exposed to COVID-19. The CDR3 DNA reads as TGTGCCAGCAGCTTCCACAGGGTTATGAACACTGAAGCTTTCTTT. Protein product: CASSFHRVMNTEAFF.